This T cell receptor (beta chain) was retrieved from a study of T cells in Graves' hyperthyroidism and ophthalmopathy. This clonotype was detected ten times or more. Antigen specificity is unknown. Patients having uncontrolled infection, another autoimmune disease, pregnancy or lactation were not included. Amplified regions were TCR beta CDR3 sequences from RNA transcripts. The HTBI primer set served for first-round RT-PCR of the TCR CDR3. One entry per CDR3 protein results from TCRdb running MiXCR on the multiplex PCR reads. The data hold more than 500,000 distinct CDR3 sequences, with around 16% observed a single time. Trimming shortened V by 6 bases and J by 0 bases, and 9 bases separated the two germline ends. Germline V gene data show CDR1 as SGHVS and CDR2 as FQNEAQ. This CDR3 spans 15 amino acids. Broader study findings: Most thyroid-expanded clonotypes above 0.001 were also found in blood.

The chain is built from TRBV7-8 and TRBJ1-6; no reliable D call. The clonotype originates from a woman in her twenties or thirties with Graves' ophthalmopathy. Sequenced sample: blood. Written as DNA, the CDR3 is TGTGCCAGCAGACGTGTGACCTCCTATAATTCACCCCTCCACTTT. Protein: CASRRVTSYNSPLHF. The full variable domain, its missing parts supplied by reference TRBV7-8 and TRBJ1-6, is GAGVSQSPRYKVAKRGQDVALRCDPISGHVSLFWYQQALGQGPEFLTYFQNEAQLDKSGLPSDRFFAERPEGSVSTLKIQRTQQEDSAVYLCASRRVTSYNSPLHFGNGTRLTVT.